The clone carrying this TCR beta chain was observed a few times. Its target is unknown. TCRdb processed the 5' RACE reads anew with MiXCR; each CDR3 protein has one entry. The data hold 230,000 or so distinct CDR3 sequences, with 24% observed a single time. CDR1 is SQVTM, CDR2 ANQGSEA, per germline. The CDR3 spans 15 residues. V dropped 4 bases and J dropped 4; count of bases not matched to a gene: 10. These data come from a study of CD8 T cells in ankylosing spondylitis. Broader study findings: Reports say disease-linked clones showed up significantly more in matched ankylosing spondylitis synovial fluid. Some of the motif variants had earlier been found in reactive arthritis patients' fluid and blood.

This chain joins TRBV29-1 and TRBJ1-2, with 9 bases matching TRBD1. The sequenced sample was blood, either unsorted or a sorted T cell fraction (not recorded which). This clonotype was sampled from a male donor with ankylosing spondylitis or in good health (not recorded which). The CDR3 here is CSVAYRGRSGYGYTF. The DNA for the CDR3 is TGCAGCGTTGCTTACAGGGGGCGCAGCGGCTATGGCTACACCTTC.